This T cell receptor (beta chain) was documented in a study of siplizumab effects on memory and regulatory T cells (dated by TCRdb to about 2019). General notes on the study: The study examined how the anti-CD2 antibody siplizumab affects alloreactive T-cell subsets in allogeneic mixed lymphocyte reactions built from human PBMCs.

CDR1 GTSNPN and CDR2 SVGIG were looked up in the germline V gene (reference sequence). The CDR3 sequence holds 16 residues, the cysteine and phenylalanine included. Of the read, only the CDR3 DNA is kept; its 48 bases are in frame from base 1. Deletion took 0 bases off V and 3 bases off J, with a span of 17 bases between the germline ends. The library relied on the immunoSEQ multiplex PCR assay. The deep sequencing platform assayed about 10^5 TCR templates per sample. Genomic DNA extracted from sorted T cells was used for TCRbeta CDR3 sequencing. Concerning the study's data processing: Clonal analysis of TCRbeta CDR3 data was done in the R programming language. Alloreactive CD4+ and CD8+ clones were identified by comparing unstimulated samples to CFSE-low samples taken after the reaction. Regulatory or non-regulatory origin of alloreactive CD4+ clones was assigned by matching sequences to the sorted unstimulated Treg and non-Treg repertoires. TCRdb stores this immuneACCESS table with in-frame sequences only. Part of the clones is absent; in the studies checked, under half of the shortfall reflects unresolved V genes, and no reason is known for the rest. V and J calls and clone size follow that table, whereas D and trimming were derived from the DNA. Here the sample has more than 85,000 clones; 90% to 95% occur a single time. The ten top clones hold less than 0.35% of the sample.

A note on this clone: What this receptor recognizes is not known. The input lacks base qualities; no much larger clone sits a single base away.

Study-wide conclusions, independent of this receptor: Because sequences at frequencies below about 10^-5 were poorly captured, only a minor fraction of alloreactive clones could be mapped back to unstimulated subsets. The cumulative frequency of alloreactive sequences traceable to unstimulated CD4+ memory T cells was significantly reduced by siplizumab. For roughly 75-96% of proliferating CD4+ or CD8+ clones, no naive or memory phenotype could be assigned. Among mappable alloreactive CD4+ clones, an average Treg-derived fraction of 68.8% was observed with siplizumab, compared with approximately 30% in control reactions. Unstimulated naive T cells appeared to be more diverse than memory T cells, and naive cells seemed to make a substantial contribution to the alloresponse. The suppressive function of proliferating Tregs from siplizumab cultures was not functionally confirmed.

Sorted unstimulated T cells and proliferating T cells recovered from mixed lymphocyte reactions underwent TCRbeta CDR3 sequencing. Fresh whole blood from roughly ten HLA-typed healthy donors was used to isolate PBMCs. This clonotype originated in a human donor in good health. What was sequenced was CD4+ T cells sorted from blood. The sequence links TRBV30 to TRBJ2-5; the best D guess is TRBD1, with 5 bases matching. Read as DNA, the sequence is TGTGCCTGGAGTGTACAGGTCCGGGCGCGAAAAGAGACCCAGTACTTC. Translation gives CAWSVQVRARKETQYF. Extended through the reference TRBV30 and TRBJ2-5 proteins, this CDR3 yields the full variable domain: SQTIHQWPATLVQPVGSPLSLECTVEGTSNPNLYWYRQAAGRGLQLLFYSVGIGQISSEVPQNLSASRPQDRQFILSSKKLLLSDSGFYLCAWSVQVRARKETQYFGPGTRLLVL.